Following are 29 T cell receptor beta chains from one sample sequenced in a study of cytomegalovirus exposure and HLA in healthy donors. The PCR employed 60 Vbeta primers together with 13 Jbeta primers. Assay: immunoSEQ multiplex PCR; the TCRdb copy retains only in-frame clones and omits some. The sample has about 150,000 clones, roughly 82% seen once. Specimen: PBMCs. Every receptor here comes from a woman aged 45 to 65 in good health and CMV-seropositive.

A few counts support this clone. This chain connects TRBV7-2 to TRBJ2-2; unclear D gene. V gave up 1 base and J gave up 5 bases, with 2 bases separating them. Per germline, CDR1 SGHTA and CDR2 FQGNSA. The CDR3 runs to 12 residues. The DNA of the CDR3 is TGTGCCAGCAGCTTAGTAACCGGGGAGCTGTTTTTT. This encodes CASSLVTGELFF.

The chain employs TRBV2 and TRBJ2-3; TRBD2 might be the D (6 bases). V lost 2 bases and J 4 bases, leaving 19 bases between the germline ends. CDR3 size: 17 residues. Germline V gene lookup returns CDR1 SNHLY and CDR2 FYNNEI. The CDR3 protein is CASSEYGGMRVADTQYF. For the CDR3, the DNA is TGTGCCAGCAGTGAATATGGGGGGATGAGGGTTGCAGATACGCAGTATTTT.

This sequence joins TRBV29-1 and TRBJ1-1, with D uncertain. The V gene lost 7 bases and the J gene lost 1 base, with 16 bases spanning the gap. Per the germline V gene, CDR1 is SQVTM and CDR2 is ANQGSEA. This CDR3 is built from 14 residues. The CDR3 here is CSESGVDSNTEAFF. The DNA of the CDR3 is TGCAGCGAGTCCGGTGTGGACTCGAACACTGAAGCTTTCTTT.

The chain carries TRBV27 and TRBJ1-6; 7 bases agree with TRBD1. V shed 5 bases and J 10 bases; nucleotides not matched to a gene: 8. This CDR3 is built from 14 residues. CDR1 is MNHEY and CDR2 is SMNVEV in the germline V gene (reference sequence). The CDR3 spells CASSQDRLRSPLHF. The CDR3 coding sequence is TGTGCCAGCAGTCAGGACAGGCTACGGTCACCCCTCCACTTT.

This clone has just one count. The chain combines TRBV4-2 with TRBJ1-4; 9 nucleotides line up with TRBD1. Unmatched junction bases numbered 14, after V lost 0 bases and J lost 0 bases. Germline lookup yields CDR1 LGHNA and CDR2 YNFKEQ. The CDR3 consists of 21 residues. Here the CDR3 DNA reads TGTGCCAGCAGCCAAGATCCTTTGACAGGGGGAAGGATAGCAACTAATGAAAAACTGTTTTTT. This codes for CASSQDPLTGGRIATNEKLFF.

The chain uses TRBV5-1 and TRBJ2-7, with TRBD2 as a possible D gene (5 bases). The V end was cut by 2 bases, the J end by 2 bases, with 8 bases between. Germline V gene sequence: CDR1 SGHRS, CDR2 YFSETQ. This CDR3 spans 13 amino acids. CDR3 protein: CASSFGVTYEQYF. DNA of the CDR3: TGCGCCAGCAGCTTCGGGGTTACCTACGAGCAGTACTTC. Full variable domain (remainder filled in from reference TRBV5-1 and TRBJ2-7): KAGVTQTPRYLIKTRGQQVTLSCSPISGHRSVSWYQQTPGQGLQFLFEYFSETQRNKGNFPGRFSGRQFSNSRSEMNVSTLELGDSALYLCASSFGVTYEQYFGPGTRLTVT.

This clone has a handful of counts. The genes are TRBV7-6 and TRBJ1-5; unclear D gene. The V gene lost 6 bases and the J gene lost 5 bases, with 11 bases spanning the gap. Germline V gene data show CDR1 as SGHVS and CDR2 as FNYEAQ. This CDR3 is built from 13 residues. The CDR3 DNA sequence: TGTGCCAGCAGTCAAACGAGGGATCAGCCCCAGCATTTT. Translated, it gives CASSQTRDQPQHF.

CDR3 sequence reads: CASSFQGQGGEYF. DNA of the CDR3: TGTGCCAGCAGCTTCCAAGGACAGGGTGGAGAGTACTTC. The rearrangement joins TRBV11-2 to TRBJ2-4; 8 nucleotides align to TRBD1. The V segment lost 3 bases and the J segment 14 bases; nucleotides outside the gene matches: 9. The CDR3 covers 13 residues. Germline values: CDR1 SGHAT, CDR2 FQNNGV.

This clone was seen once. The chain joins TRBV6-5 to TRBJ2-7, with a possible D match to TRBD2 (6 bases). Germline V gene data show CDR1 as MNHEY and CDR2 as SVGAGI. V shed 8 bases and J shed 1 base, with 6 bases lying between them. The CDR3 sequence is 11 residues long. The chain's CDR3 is CASRGSYEQYF. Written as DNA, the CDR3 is TGTGCCAGCCGGGGGTCCTACGAGCAGTACTTC.

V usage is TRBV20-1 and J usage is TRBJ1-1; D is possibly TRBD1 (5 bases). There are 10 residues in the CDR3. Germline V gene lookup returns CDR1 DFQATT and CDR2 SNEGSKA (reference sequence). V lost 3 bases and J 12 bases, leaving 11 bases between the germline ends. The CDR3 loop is CSARTSGTFF. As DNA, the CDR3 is TGCAGTGCTAGGACTTCAGGGACTTTCTTT.

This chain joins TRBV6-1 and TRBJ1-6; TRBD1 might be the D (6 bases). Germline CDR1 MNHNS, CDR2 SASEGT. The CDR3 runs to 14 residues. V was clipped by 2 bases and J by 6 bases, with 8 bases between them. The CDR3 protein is CASSEQQGNSPLHF. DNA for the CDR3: TGTGCCAGCAGTGAACAACAGGGTAATTCACCCCTCCACTTT.

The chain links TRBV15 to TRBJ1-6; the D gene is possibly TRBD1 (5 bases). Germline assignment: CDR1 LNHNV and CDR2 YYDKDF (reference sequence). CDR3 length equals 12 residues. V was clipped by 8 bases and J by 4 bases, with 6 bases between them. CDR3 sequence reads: CATQGYNSPLHF. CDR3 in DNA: TGTGCCACCCAGGGATATAATTCACCCCTCCACTTT.

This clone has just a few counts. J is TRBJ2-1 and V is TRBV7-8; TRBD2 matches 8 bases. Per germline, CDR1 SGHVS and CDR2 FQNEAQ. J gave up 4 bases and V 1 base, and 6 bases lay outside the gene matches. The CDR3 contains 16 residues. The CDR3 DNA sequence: TGTGCCAGCAGCTTAGGGGTCGGGGGGGCTTACAATGAGCAGTTCTTC. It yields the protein CASSLGVGGAYNEQFF.

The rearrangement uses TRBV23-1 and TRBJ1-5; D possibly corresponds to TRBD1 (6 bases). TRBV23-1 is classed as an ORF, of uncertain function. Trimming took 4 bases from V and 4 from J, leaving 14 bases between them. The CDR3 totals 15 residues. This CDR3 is CASSPRTRGNQPQHF. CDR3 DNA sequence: TGCGCCAGCAGTCCGCGGACAAGGGGGAATCAGCCCCAGCATTTT.

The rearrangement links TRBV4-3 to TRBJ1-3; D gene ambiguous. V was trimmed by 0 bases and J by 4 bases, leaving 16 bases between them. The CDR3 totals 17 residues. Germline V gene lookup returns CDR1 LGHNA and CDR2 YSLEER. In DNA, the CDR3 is TGCGCCAGCAGCCAAGAAAGCCCTCCGTCCTCGGGAAACACCATATATTTT. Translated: CASSQESPPSSGNTIYF.

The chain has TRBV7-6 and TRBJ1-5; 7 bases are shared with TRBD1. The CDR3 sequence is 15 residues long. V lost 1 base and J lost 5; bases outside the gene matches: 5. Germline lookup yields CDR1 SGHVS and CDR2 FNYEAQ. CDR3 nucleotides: TGTGCCAGCAGCTTAGAGGAGGGGGCAGATCAGCCCCAGCATTTT. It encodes CASSLEEGADQPQHF.

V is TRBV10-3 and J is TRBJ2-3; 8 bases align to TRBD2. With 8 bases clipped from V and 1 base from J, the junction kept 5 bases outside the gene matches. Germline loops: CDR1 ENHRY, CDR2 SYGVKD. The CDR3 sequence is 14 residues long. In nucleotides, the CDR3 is TGTGCCATCTCGGGGGGGCCCCGCACAGATACGCAGTATTTT. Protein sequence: CAISGGPRTDTQYF.

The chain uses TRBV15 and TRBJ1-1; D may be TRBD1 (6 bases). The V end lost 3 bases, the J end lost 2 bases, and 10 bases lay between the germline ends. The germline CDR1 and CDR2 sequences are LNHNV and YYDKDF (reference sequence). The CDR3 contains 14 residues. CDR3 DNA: TGTGCCACCAGCAGGGGGACACTCAACACTGAAGCTTTCTTT. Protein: CATSRGTLNTEAFF. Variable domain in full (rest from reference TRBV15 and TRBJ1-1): DAMVIQNPRYQVTQFGKPVTLSCSQTLNHNVMYWYQQKSSQAPKLLFHYYDKDFNNEADTPDNFQSRRPNTSFCFLDIRSPGLGDTAMYLCATSRGTLNTEAFFGQGTRLTVV.

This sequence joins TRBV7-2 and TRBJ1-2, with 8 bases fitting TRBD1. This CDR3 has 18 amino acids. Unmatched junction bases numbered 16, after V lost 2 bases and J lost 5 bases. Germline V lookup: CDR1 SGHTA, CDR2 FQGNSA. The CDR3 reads CASSLPGRGQGLRYGYTF. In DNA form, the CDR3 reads TGTGCCAGCAGCTTACCGGGGCGAGGACAGGGACTCAGATATGGCTACACCTTC.

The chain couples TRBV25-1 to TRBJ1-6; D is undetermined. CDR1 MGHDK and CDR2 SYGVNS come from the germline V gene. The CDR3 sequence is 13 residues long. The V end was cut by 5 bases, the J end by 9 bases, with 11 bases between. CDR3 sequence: CASSRSGGSPLHF. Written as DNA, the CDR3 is TGTGCCAGCAGTAGATCGGGTGGTTCACCCCTCCACTTT.

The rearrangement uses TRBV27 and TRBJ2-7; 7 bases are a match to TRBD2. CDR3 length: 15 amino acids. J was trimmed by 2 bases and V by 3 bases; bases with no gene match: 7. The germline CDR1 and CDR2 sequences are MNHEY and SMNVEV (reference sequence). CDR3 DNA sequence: TGTGCCAGCAGTTTTCGGTGGGGGGGAGCCTACGAGCAGTACTTC. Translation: CASSFRWGGAYEQYF.

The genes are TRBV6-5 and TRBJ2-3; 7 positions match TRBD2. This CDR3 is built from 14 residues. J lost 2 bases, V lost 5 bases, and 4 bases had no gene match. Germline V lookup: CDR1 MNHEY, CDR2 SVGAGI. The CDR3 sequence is CASSSRGVTDTQYF. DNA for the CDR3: TGTGCCAGCAGTAGCCGGGGGGTCACAGATACGCAGTATTTT.

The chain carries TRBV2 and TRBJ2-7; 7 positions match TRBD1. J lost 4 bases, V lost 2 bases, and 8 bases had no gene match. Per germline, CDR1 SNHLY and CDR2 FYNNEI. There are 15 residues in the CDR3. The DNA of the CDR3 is TGTGCCAGCAGTGAACTACAGGGGCGCGGGTACGAGCAGTACTTC. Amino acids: CASSELQGRGYEQYF.

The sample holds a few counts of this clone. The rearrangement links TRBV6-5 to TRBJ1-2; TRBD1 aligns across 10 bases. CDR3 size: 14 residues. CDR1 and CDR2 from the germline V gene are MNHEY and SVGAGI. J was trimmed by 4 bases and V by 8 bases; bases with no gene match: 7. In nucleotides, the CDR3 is TGTGCCAGCGCCTCCGGGACAGGGGCCTATGGCTACACCTTC. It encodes CASASGTGAYGYTF.

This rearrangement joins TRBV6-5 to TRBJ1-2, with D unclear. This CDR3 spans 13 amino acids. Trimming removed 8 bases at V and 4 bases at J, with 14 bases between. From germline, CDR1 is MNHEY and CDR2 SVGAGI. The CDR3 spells CASLGLPGYGYTF. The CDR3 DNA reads TGTGCCAGCCTCGGACTCCCGGGCTATGGCTACACCTTC.

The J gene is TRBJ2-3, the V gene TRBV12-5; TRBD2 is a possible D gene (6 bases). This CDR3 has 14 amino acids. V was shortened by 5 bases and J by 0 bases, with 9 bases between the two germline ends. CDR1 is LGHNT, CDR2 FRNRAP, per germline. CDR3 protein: CASGTGTSTDTQYF. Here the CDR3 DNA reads TGTGCTAGTGGTACCGGGACTAGCACAGATACGCAGTATTTT.

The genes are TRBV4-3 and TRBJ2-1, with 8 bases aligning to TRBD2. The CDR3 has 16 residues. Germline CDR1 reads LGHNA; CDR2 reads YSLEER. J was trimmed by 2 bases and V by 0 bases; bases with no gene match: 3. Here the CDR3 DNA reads TGCGCCAGCAGCCAAGAAGTCGGGGGGGCCTACAATGAGCAGTTCTTC. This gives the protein CASSQEVGGAYNEQFF.

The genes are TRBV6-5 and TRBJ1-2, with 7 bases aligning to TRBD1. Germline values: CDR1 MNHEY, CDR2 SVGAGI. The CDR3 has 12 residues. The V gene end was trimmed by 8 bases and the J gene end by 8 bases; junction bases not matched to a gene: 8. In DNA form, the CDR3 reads TGTGCCAGCGGACAGGTTAAAGGAGGCTACACCTTC. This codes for CASGQVKGGYTF.

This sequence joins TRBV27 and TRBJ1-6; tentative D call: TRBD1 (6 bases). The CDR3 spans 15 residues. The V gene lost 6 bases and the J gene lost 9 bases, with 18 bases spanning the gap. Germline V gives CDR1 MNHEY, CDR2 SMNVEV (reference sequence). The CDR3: CASRPLREGGSPLHF. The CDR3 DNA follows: TGTGCCAGCAGGCCGCTACGGGAAGGGGGTTCACCCCTCCACTTT.